This T cell receptor beta chain is from a study of cytomegalovirus exposure and HLA in healthy donors listed by TCRdb under 2017. Regarding the research as a whole: A later analysis indicated that the 95 to 150 validation repertoires were generated on the platform also employed for the roughly 650 repertoires of the first cohort. The study combined high-throughput TCR immunosequencing, statistical association of individual TCRs with disease status, and machine learning to predict cytomegalovirus infection status. The aim of the study was to test whether cataloging public T cell receptors could identify signatures of past pathogen exposure. In addition to the first cohort of hundreds of subjects, a separate validation cohort of approximately 110 different subjects was used. On the study overall, not on this receptor specifically: The classifier was reported to diagnose cytomegalovirus status with high specificity and sensitivity in both the original and validation cohorts. In a later analysis, TCRs clustered in the first cohort were found to also tend to co-occur in the roughly 120 validation repertoires, with 90% to 95% of cluster scores above 0. Three of the identified cytomegalovirus-associated TCR beta chains were confirmed in vitro to be specific for cytomegalovirus antigens. A later analysis lacked HLA typing for the validation cohort, so it scored co-occurrence in that cohort across all 120 repertoires. It was suggested by the authors that the approach could potentially be generalized to other disease states and immunological phenotypes. Across donors, most TCR sequences were observed very rarely, whereas some public TCRs were present in many individuals. The study listed 150 to 200 TCR beta chains as associated with cytomegalovirus.

Separate from the roughly 650-subject first cohort, the validation cohort of over 90 subjects was the group to which the donors belonged. There are a few counts of this clone. It has no known antigen specificity. Per-base quality was not reported, and no clone a single base away is much larger than it. Libraries were prepared through the immunoSEQ multiplex PCR assay. On the study's bioinformatics: A statistical classification framework was built for diagnosing cytomegalovirus status from the catalog of TCR beta chain sequences. TCRdb took over this immuneACCESS table, retaining in-frame rearrangements with V and J assigned. Such tables are incomplete; in checked studies, under half of the missing clones stem from an unresolved V gene, and the remainder is unexplained. V, J and clone size are those of that table, while D and trimming were read from the DNA. The sample table lists 240,000 or so clones, 70% to 90% of them with a count of one. The ten largest clones take up 1% to 1.5% of the sample.

Specimen: PBMCs. This sequence was found in a woman aged 25 to 39 in good health and CMV-seropositive.

The CDR3 corresponds to CARTDRGHEAFF. The sequenced DNA is TGCGCCAGAACGGACAGGGGCCATGAAGCTTTCTTT. The receptor chain draws on TRBV10-1 and TRBJ1-1, with TRBD1 matching 9 junction bases. CDR1 WNHNN and CDR2 SYGVQD are derived from the germline V gene (reference sequence). V is pruned by 9 bases and J by 7 bases, leaving 6 bases of the junction without a gene match. CDR3 length: 12 amino acids, cysteine to phenylalanine. Left in the record is the CDR3 DNA by itself, 36 bases read in frame from the first base.